This T cell receptor beta chain was sequenced in a study of OX40 agonist ivuxolimab in advanced cancers. This clone has only one observation. The method was immunoSEQ multiplex PCR; TCRdb's version includes in-frame clones alone and lacks a portion of them. The sample consists of about 82,000 clones, 91% of them appearing once. Germline V gene sequence: CDR1 MNHEY, CDR2 SMNVEV (reference sequence). CDR3 size: 15 residues. The V gene lost 3 bases and the J gene lost 5 bases, with 13 bases spanning the gap. V gene TRBV27 combines with J gene TRBJ2-2; possibly TRBD1 for D (6 bases). Here the sequenced sample was CD4+ or CD8+ T cells sorted from blood, taken in a trial of the OX40 agonist ivuxolimab. The sequence came from an adult with an advanced solid tumor such as melanoma, head and neck, liver or kidney cancer. CDR3 nucleotides: TGTGCCAGCAGTTTGCCAGGGGACATGACCGGGGAGCTGTTTTTT. Translating gives CASSLPGDMTGELFF.